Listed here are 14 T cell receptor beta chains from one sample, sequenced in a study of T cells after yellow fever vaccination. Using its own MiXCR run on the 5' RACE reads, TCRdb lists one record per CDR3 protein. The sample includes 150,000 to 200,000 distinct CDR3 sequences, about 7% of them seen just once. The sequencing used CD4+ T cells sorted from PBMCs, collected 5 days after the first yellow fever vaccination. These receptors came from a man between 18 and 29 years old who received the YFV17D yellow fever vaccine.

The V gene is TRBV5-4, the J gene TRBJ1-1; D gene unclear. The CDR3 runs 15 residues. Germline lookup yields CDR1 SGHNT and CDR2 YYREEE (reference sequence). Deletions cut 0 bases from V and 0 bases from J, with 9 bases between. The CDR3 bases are TGTGCCAGCAGCTTGGGGGCCAACATGAACACTGAAGCTTTCTTT. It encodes CASSLGANMNTEAFF.

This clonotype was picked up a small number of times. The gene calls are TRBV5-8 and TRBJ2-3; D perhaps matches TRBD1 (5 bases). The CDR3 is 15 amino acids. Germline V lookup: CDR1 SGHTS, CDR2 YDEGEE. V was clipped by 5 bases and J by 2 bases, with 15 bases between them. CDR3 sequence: CASRTEPGTTDTQYF. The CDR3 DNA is TGTGCCAGCAGGACAGAGCCCGGTACCACAGATACGCAGTATTTT.

The CDR3 DNA reads TGCGCCAGCAGGGTGGCAGGGAAGGATACGCAGTATTTT. Protein: CASRVAGKDTQYF. The chain joins TRBV5-1 to TRBJ2-3, with D perhaps TRBD1 (5 bases). Germline CDR1 and CDR2: SGHRS and YFSETQ. This CDR3 region has 13 residues. Trimming pared 5 bases from V and 6 bases from J, leaving 13 bases between.

The CDR3 loop reads CASSPRTGSYGYTF. The DNA for the CDR3 is TGTGCCAGCAGTCCGCGGACAGGGAGCTATGGCTACACCTTC. The chain is built from TRBV27 and TRBJ1-2, with 8 positions matching TRBD1. Germline assignment: CDR1 MNHEY and CDR2 SMNVEV (reference sequence). This CDR3 is 14 amino acids long. V gave up 5 bases and J gave up 4 bases; unmatched junction bases: 6.

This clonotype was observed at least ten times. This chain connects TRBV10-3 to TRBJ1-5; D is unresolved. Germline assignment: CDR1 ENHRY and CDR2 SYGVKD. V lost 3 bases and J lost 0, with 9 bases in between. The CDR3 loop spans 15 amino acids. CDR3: CAISERQLSNQPQHF. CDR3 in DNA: TGTGCCATCAGTGAACGGCAACTTAGCAATCAGCCCCAGCATTTT.

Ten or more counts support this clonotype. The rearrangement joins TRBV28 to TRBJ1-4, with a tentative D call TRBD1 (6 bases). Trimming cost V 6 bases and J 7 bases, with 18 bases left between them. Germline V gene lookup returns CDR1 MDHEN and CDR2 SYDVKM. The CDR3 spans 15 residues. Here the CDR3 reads CASRPLDRPSEKLFF. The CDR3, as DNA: TGTGCCAGCAGACCACTCGACAGGCCCTCTGAAAAACTGTTTTTT.

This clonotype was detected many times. As DNA, the CDR3 is TGTGCCAGCAATCCCCCGGGGGAGGGGTTTTCAGAGCAGTACGTC. Protein: CASNPPGEGFSEQYV. The chain recombines TRBV28 with TRBJ2-7; 7 bases are a match to TRBD2. Germline V gene lookup returns CDR1 MDHEN and CDR2 SYDVKM. The CDR3 is 15 amino acids. Unmatched junction bases numbered 16, after V lost 7 bases and J lost 7 bases.

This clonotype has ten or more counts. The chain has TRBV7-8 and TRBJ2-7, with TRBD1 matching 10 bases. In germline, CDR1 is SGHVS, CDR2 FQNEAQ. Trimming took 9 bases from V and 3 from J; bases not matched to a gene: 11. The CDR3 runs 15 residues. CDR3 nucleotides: TGTGCCAGTTCGAGGGGGGACAGGGGTTTCTACGAGCAGTACGTC. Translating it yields CASSRGDRGFYEQYV.

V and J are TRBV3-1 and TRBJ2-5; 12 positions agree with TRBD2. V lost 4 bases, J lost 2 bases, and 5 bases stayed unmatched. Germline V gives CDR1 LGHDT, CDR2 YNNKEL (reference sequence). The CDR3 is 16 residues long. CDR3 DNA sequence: TGTGCCAGCAGCCCTCGGACTAGCGGGGATCAAGAGACCCAGTACTTC. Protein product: CASSPRTSGDQETQYF.

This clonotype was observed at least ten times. For the CDR3, the DNA is TGTGCCAGCAGCTTCGTCTTCCGTTCGACTGGTTCGGAGACCCAGTACTTC. Translated: CASSFVFRSTGSETQYF. The rearrangement uses TRBV11-2 and TRBJ2-5, with D uncertain. The V gene lost 3 bases and the J gene lost 5 bases, with 22 bases spanning the gap. CDR1 SGHAT and CDR2 FQNNGV come from the germline V gene. CDR3 length: 17 amino acids.

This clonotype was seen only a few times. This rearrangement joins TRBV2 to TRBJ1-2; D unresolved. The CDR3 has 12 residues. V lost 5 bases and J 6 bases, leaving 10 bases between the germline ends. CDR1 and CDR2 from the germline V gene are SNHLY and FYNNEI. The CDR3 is CASSSLRDGYTF. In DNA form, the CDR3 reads TGTGCCAGCAGTTCGCTCCGCGATGGCTACACCTTC.

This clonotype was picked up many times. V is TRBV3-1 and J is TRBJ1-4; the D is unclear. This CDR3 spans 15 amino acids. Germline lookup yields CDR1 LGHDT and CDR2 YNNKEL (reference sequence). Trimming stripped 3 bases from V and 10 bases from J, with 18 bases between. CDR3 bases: TGTGCCAGCAGCCAGGACCTCATCTCAGCGGGAAAACTGTTTTTT. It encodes CASSQDLISAGKLFF.

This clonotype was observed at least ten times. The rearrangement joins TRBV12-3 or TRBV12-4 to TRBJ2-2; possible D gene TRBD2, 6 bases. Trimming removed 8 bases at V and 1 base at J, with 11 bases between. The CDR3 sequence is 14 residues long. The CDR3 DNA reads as TGTGCCAGCGGGGGGAATTTGAACACCGGGGAGCTGTTTTTT. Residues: CASGGNLNTGELFF.

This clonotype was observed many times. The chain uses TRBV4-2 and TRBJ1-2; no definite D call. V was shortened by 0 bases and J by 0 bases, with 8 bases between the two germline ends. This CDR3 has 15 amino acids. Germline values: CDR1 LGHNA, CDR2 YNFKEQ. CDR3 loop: CASSQDGSANYGYTF. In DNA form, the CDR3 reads TGTGCCAGCAGCCAAGATGGGTCAGCTAACTATGGCTACACCTTC.